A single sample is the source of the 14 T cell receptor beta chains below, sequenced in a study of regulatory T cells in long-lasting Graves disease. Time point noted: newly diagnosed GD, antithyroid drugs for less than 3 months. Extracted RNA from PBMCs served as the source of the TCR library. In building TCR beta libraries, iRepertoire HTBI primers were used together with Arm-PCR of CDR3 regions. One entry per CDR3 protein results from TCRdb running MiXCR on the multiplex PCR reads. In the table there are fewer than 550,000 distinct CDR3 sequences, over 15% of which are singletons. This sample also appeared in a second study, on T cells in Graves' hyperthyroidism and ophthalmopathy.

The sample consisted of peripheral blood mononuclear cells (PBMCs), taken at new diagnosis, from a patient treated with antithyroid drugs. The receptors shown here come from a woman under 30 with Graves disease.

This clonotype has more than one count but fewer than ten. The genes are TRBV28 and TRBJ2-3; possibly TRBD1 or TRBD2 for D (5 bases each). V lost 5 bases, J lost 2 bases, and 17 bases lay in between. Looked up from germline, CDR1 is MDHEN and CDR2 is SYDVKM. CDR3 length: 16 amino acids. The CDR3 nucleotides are TGTGCCAGCAGTCCAGGGACCCTAATTTACACAGATACGCAGTATTTT. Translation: CASSPGTLIYTDTQYF.

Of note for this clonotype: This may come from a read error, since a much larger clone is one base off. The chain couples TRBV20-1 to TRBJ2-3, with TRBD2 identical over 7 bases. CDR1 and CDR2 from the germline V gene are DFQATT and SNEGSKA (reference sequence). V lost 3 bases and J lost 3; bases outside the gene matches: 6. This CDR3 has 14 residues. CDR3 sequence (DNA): TGCAGTGCTAGGATGGGAGGGCCTACAGATACGCAGTATTTT. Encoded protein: CSARMGGPTDTQYF.

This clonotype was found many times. Here the CDR3 reads CASSLSHYEQYF. The CDR3 DNA reads as TGTGCCAGCAGTTTATCGCATTACGAGCAGTACTTC. The chain couples TRBV28 to TRBJ2-7, with D uncertain. Germline CDR1 reads MDHEN; CDR2 reads SYDVKM. V was shortened by 1 base and J by 4 bases, with 5 bases between the two germline ends. The length of the CDR3 is 12 residues.

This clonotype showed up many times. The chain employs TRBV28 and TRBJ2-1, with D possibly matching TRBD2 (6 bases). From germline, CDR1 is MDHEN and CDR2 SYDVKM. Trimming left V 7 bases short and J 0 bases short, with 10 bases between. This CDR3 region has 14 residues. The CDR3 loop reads CASKASDSYNEQFF. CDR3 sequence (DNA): TGTGCCAGCAAGGCTAGCGACTCCTACAATGAGCAGTTCTTC.

For the CDR3, the DNA is TGCGCCAGCAGCCAAGGGAGGGCTAGCGGTTACAATGAGCAGTTCTTC. The encoded protein is CASSQGRASGYNEQFF. The chain joins TRBV4-1 to TRBJ2-1; 7 bases align to TRBD2. Trimming cost V 1 base and J 4 bases; bases outside gene matches: 7. The CDR3 has 16 amino acids. Germline lookup yields CDR1 MGHRA and CDR2 YSYEKL.

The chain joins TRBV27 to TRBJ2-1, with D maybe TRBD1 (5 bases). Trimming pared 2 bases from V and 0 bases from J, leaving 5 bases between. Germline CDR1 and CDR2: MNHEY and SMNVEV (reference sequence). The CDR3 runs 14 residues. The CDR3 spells CASSLGASYNEQFF. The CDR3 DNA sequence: TGTGCCAGCAGTTTAGGGGCCTCCTACAATGAGCAGTTCTTC.

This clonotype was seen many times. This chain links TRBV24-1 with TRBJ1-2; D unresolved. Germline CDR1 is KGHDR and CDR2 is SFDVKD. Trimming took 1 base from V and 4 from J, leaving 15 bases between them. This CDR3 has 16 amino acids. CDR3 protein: CATSDLTPAGGYGYTF. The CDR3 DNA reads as TGTGCCACCAGTGATTTAACCCCCGCCGGAGGCTATGGCTACACCTTC.

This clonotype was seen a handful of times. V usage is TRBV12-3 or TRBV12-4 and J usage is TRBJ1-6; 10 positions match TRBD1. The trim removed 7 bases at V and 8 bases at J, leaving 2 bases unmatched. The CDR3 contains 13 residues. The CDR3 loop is CASTGTGDSPLHF. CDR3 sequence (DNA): TGTGCCAGCACCGGGACAGGGGATTCACCCCTCCACTTT.

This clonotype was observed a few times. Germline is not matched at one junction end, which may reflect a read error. CDR3 sequence: CASSSLRDRPPRHSYERYF. The CDR3 coding sequence is TGTGCCAGCAGTTCCCTCCGGGACAGGCCCCCCCGCCACTCCTACGAGCGGTACTTC. The V call is TRBV7-2, the J call TRBJ2-7; 8 bases agree with TRBD1. This CDR3 spans 19 amino acids. Germline lookup yields CDR1 SGHTA and CDR2 FQGNSA.

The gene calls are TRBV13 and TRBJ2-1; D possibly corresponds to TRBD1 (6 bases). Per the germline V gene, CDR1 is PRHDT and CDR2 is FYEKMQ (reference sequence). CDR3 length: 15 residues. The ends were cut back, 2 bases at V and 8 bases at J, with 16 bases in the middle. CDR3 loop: CASSLRDTRGDEQFF. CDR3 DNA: TGTGCCAGCAGCTTAAGGGACACTCGAGGGGATGAGCAGTTCTTC.

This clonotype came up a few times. CDR3 in amino acids: CASRPGTRFDTQYF. Here the CDR3 DNA reads TGTGCCAGCAGGCCGGGGACTAGGTTTGATACGCAGTATTTT. This chain uses TRBV5-4 with TRBJ2-3, with 8 bases identical to TRBD2. This CDR3 has 14 amino acids. Germline-derived CDR1 and CDR2 are SGHNT and YYREEE (reference sequence). V shed 5 bases and J 6 bases; nucleotides not matched to a gene: 8. The whole variable domain, filled in from reference TRBV5-4 and TRBJ2-3, reads ETGVTQSPTHLIKTRGQQVTLRCSSQSGHNTVSWYQQALGQGPQFIFQYYREEENGRGNFPPRFSGLQFPNYSSELNVNALELDDSALYLCASRPGTRFDTQYFGPGTRLTVL.

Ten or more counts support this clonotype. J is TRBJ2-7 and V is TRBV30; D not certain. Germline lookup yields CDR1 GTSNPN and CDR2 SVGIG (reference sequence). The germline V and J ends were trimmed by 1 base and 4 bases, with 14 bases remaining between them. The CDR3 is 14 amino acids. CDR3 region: CAWSGSPRSYEQYF. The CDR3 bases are TGTGCCTGGAGTGGGTCTCCCAGGTCTTACGAGCAGTACTTC.

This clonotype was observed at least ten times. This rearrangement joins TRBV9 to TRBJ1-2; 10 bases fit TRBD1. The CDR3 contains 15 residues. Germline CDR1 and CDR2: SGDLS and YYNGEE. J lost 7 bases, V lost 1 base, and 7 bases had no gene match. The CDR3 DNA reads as TGTGCCAGCAGCGTAAGTTCGACAGGGGGCTTTGGCTACACCTTC. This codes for CASSVSSTGGFGYTF.

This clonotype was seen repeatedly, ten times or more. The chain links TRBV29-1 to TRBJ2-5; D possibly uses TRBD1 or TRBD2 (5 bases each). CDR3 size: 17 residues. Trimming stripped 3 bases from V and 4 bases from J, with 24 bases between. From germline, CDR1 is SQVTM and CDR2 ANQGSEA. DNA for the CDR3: TGCAGCGTTGATGGGGCGTTGGAGTCCGGGAAACTAGAGACCCAGTACTTC. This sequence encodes CSVDGALESGKLETQYF.